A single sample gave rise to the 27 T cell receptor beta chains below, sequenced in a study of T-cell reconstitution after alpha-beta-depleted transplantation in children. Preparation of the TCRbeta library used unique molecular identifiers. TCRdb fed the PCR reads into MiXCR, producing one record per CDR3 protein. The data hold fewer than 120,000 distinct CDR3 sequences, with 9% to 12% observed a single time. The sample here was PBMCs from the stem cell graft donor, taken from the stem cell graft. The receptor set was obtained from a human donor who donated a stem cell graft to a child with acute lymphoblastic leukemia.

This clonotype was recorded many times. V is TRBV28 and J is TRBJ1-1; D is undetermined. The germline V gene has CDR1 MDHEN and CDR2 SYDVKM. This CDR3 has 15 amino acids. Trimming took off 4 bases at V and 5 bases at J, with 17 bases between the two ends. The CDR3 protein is CASSSMGSRGTEAFF. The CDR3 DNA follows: TGTGCCAGCAGTTCCATGGGATCGCGAGGTACTGAAGCTTTCTTT.

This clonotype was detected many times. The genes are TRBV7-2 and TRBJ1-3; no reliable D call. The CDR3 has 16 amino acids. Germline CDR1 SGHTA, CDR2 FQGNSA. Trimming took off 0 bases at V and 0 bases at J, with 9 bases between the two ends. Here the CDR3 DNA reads TGTGCCAGCAGCTTAGCGGTAGGGCTCTCTGGAAACACCATATATTTT. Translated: CASSLAVGLSGNTIYF.

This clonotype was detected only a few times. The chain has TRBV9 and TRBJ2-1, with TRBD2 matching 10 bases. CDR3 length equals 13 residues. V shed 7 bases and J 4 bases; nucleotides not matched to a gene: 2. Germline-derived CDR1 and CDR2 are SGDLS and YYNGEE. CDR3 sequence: CASGLAEYNEQFF. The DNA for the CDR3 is TGTGCCAGCGGACTAGCGGAATACAATGAGCAGTTCTTC.

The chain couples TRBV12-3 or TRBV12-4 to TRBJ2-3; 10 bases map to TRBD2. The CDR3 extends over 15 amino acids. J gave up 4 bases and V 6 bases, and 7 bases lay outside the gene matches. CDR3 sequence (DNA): TGTGCCAGCAGGAGCCTAGCGGGAGATTCAGATACGCAGTATTTT. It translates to CASRSLAGDSDTQYF.

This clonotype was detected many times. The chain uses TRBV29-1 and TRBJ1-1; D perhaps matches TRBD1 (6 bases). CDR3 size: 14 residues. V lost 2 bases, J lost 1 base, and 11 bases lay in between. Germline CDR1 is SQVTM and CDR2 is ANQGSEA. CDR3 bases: TGCAGCGTTGAATTCGGGGGCGCGAACACTGAAGCTTTCTTT. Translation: CSVEFGGANTEAFF.

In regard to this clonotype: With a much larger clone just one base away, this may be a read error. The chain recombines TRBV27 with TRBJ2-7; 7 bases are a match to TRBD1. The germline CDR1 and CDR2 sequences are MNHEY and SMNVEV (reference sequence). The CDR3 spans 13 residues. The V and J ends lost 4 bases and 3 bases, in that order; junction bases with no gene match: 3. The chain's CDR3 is CASSSTGDYEQYF. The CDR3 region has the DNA TGTGCCAGCAGTTCCACAGGGGACTACGAGCAGTACTTC.

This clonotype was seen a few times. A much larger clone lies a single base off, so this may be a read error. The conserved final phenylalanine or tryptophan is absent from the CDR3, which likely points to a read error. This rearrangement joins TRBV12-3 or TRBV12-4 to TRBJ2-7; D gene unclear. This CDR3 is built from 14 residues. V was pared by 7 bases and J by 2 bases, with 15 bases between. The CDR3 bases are TGTGCCAGCACCCTCGGGCAGCCGCCCTACGAGCAGTACTCC. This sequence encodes CASTLGQPPYEQYS.

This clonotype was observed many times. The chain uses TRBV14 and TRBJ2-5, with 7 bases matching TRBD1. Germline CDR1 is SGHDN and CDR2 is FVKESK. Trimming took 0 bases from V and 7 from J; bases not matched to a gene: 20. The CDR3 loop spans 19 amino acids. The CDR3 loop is CASSQDIGRQGRSLGTQYF. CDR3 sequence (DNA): TGTGCCAGCAGCCAAGATATAGGGAGACAGGGAAGGTCTCTCGGGACCCAGTACTTC.

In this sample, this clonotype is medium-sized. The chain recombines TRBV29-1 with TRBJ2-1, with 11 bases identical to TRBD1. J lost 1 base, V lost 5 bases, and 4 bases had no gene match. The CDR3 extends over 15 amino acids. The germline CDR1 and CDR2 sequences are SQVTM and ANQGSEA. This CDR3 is CSVKRDRGSYNEQFF. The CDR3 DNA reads TGCAGCGTTAAGCGGGACAGGGGGTCCTACAATGAGCAGTTCTTC.

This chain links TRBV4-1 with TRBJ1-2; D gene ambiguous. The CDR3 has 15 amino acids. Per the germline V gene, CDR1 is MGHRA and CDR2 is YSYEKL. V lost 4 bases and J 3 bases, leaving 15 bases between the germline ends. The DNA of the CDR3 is TGCGCCAGCAGCCCTGCGGGTAGTGGGGACTATGGCTACACCTTC. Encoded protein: CASSPAGSGDYGYTF.

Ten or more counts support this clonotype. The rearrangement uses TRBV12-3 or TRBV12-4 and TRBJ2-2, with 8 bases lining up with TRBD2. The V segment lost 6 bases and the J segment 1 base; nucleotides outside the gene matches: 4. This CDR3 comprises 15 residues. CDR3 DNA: TGTGCCAGCAGCCCAAGCGGGGGGAACACCGGGGAGCTGTTTTTT. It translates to CASSPSGGNTGELFF.

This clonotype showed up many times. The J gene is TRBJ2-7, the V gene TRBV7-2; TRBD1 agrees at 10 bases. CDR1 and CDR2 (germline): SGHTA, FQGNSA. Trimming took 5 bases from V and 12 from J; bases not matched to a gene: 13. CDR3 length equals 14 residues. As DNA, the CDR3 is TGTGCCAGCAGCCCGGACGGGACAGGGGTGTTCTTGTACTTC. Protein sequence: CASSPDGTGVFLYF.

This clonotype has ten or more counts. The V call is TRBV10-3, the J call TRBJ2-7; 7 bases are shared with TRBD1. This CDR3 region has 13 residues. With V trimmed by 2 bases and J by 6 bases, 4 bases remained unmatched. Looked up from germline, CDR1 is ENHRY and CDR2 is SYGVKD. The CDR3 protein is CAISEPQGIEQYF. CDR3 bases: TGTGCCATCAGTGAGCCACAGGGGATCGAGCAGTACTTC.

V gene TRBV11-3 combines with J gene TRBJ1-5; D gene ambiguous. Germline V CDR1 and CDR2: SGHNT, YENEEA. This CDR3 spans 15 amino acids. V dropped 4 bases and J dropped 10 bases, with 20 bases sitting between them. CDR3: CASSSTGDLVVPQHF. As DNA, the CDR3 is TGTGCCAGCAGCTCTACTGGGGATTTAGTGGTCCCCCAGCATTTT.

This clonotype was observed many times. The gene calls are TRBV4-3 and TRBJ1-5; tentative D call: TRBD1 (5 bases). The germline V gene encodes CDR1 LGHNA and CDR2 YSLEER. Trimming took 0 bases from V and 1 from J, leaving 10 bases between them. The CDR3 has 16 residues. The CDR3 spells CASSQEYEGSNQPQHF. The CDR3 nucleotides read TGCGCCAGCAGCCAAGAATACGAGGGGAGCAATCAGCCCCAGCATTTT.

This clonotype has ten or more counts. The CDR3: CASGLSTYEQYF. Here the CDR3 DNA reads TGTGCTAGTGGTTTGTCGACCTACGAGCAGTACTTC. The chain joins TRBV12-5 to TRBJ2-7; D remains ambiguous. Between the trimmed V and J ends, which lost 2 bases and 2 bases, there was a span of 4 bases. The CDR3 is made up of 12 amino acids. Germline V gives CDR1 LGHNT, CDR2 FRNRAP.

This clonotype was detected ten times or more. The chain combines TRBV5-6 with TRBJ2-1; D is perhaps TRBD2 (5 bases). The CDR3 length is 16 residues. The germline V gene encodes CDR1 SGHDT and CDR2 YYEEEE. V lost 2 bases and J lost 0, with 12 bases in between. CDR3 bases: TGTGCCAGCAGCTTTGATCGCGGGTCCTCCTACAATGAGCAGTTCTTC. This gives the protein CASSFDRGSSYNEQFF.

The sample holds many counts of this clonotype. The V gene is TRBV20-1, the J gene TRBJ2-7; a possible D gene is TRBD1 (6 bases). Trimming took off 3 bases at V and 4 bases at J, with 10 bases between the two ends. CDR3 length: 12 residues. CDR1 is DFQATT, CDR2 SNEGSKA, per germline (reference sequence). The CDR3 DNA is TGCAGTGCTAGCCGGACAGCTTACGAGCAGTACTTC. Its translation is CSASRTAYEQYF.

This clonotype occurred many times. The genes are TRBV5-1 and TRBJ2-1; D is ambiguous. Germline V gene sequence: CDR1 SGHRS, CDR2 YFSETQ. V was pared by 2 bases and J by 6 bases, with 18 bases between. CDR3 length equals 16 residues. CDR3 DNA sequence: TGCGCCAGCAGCTTTAATCTCATTGGGCCCTTCAATGAGCAGTTCTTC. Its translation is CASSFNLIGPFNEQFF.

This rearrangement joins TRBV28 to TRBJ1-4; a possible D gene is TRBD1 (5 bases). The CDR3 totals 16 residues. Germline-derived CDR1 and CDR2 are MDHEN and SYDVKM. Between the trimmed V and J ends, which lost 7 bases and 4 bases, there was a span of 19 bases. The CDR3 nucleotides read TGTGCCAGCATCTCCGCCGGCGGGGGTCGTAATGAAAAACTGTTTTTT. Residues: CASISAGGGRNEKLFF.

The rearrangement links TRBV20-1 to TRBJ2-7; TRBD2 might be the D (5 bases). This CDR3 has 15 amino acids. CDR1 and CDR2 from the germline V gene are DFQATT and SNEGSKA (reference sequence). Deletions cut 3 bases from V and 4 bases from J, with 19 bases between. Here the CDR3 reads CSASGPSSLLYEQYF. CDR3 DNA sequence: TGCAGTGCTAGTGGGCCTAGCTCCCTCCTATACGAGCAGTACTTC.

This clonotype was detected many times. For the CDR3, the DNA is TGTGCCAGCAGTGAGCAGGGGGTGTCCTACAATGAGCAGTTCTTC. It encodes CASSEQGVSYNEQFF. The rearrangement joins TRBV2 to TRBJ2-1, with TRBD1 matching 7 bases. The CDR3 is 15 residues long. Germline V gives CDR1 SNHLY, CDR2 FYNNEI. Trimming cost V 3 bases and J 1 base; bases outside gene matches: 3. Full variable domain (rest looked up from reference TRBV2 and TRBJ2-1): EPEVTQTPSHQVTQMGQEVILRCVPISNHLYFYWYRQILGQKVEFLVSFYNNEISEKSEIFDDQFSVERPDGSNFTLKIRSTKLEDSAMYFCASSEQGVSYNEQFFGPGTRLTVL.

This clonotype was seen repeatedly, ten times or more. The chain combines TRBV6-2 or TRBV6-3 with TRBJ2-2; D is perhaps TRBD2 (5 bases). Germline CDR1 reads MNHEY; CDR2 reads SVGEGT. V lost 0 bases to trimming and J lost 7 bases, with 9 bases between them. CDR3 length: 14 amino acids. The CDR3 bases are TGTGCCAGCAGTTACTCGGTCGAGGGCGGGGAGCTGTTTTTT. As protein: CASSYSVEGGELFF.

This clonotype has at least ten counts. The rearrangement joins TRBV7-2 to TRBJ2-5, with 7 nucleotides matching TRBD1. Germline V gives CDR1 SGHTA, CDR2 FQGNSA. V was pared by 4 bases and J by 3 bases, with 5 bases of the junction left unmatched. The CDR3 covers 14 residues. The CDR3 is CASSSSGTEETQYF. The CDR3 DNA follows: TGTGCCAGCAGCTCGTCCGGGACAGAAGAGACCCAGTACTTC. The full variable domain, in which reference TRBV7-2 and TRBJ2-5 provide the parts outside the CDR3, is GAGVSQSPSNKVTEKGKDVELRCDPISGHTALYWYRQSLGQGLEFLIYFQGNSAPDKSGLPSDRFSAERTGGSVSTLTIQRTQQEDSAVYLCASSSSGTEETQYFGPGTRLLVL.

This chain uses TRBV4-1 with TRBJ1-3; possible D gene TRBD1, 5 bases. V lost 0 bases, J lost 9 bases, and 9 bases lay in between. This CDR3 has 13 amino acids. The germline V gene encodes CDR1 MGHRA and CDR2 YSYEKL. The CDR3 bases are TGCGCCAGCAGCCAAGACGTGGGGCTCACCATATATTTT. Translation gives CASSQDVGLTIYF.

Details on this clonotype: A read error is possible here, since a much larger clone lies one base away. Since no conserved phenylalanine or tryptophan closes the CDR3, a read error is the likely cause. The CDR3 here is CASRVAFNEQFI. DNA for the CDR3: TGTGCCAGCAGGGTAGCGTTCAATGAGCAGTTCATC. This sequence joins TRBV7-9 and TRBJ2-1; tentative D call: TRBD2 (5 bases). Germline CDR1 is SEHNR and CDR2 is FQNEAQ (reference sequence). Trimming removed 6 bases from V and 6 bases from J, with 9 bases in between. This CDR3 has 12 residues.

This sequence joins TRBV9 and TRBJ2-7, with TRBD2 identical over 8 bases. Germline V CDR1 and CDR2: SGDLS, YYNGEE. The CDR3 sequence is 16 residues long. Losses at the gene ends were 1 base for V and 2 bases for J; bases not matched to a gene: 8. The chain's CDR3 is CASSVNGRATPYEQYF. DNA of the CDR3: TGTGCCAGCAGCGTAAACGGGAGGGCGACCCCCTACGAGCAGTACTTC. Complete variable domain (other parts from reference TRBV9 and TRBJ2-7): DSGVTQTPKHLITATGQRVTLRCSPRSGDLSVYWYQQSLDQGLQFLIQYYNGEERAKGNILERFSAQQFPDLHSELNLSSLELGDSALYFCASSVNGRATPYEQYFGPGTRLTVT.